The 29 T cell receptor beta chains below come from one sample, sequenced in a study of T cell changes during pregnancy in multiple sclerosis. Assay: immunoSEQ multiplex PCR; the TCRdb copy retains only in-frame clones and omits some. The data show 100,000 or so clones, 94% seen once. The starting material was peripheral blood, obtained after pregnancy. The receptors were gathered from a female donor in good health, enrolled as a control in a pregnancy study.

V is TRBV6-5 and J is TRBJ2-7, with 12 bases fitting TRBD1. This CDR3 is built from 15 residues. V gave up 7 bases and J gave up 6 bases; unmatched junction bases: 10. Germline V gene lookup returns CDR1 MNHEY and CDR2 SVGAGI. CDR3 amino acids: CASTGGQGAPGEQYF. The CDR3 DNA follows: TGTGCCAGCACTGGGGGACAGGGGGCGCCGGGCGAGCAGTACTTC.

This clone appeared a single time. The chain joins TRBV7-2 to TRBJ2-7, with 7 bases aligning to TRBD2. The CDR3 totals 15 residues. The germline gives CDR1 SGHTA, CDR2 FQGNSA. After removal of 5 bases from V and 1 base from J, the junction contained 8 bases not matched to a gene. This CDR3 is CASSLQHGGSYEQYF. The CDR3 region has the DNA TGTGCCAGCAGCCTCCAACACGGGGGGTCCTACGAGCAGTACTTC.

This sequence joins TRBV5-1 and TRBJ2-5, with D perhaps matching TRBD1 (6 bases). CDR1 is SGHRS and CDR2 is YFSETQ in the germline V gene. V lost 4 bases to trimming and J lost 4 bases, with 14 bases between them. The CDR3 covers 14 residues. CDR3 in amino acids: CASSPGQNLETQYF. DNA for the CDR3: TGCGCCAGCAGCCCGGGACAAAACCTAGAGACCCAGTACTTC.

This chain connects TRBV5-1 to TRBJ1-4; D gene uncertain. From germline, CDR1 is SGHRS and CDR2 YFSETQ. The CDR3 spans 16 residues. Trimming took off 0 bases at V and 7 bases at J, with 16 bases between the two ends. The CDR3 protein is CASSLVGSLEGEKLFF. In nucleotides, the CDR3 is TGCGCCAGCAGCTTGGTCGGTAGTCTGGAGGGTGAAAAACTGTTTTTT.

V usage is TRBV27 and J usage is TRBJ2-1; 9 bases are shared with TRBD2. The junction had 7 bases not matched to a gene; V was cut back by 3 bases and J by 4 bases. The CDR3 runs to 16 residues. Germline V gene sequence: CDR1 MNHEY, CDR2 SMNVEV (reference sequence). The CDR3 sequence: CASSFLREGGYNEQFF. As DNA, the CDR3 is TGTGCCAGCAGTTTTTTGCGGGAGGGAGGGTACAATGAGCAGTTCTTC.

This chain links TRBV2 with TRBJ2-3; TRBD2 is a possible D gene (6 bases). Germline V gives CDR1 SNHLY, CDR2 FYNNEI. This CDR3 is built from 14 residues. The V end was cut by 3 bases, the J end by 5 bases, with 12 bases between. The CDR3 sequence is CASSEEGGGDTQYF. DNA of the CDR3: TGTGCCAGCAGTGAGGAGGGTGGGGGAGATACGCAGTATTTT. Looking up the rest from reference TRBV2 and TRBJ2-3 gives the full variable domain: EPEVTQTPSHQVTQMGQEVILRCVPISNHLYFYWYRQILGQKVEFLVSFYNNEISEKSEIFDDQFSVERPDGSNFTLKIRSTKLEDSAMYFCASSEEGGGDTQYFGPGTRLTVL.

J is TRBJ1-4 and V is TRBV18; no reliable D call. CDR3 length: 14 amino acids. Per the germline V gene, CDR1 is KGHSH and CDR2 is LQKENI. Trimming took 2 bases from V and 8 from J, leaving 12 bases between them. Here the CDR3 reads CASSPALGGEKLFF. CDR3 coding DNA: TGTGCCAGCTCACCAGCCCTTGGAGGCGAAAAACTGTTTTTT.

This chain joins TRBV18 and TRBJ2-3; 13 bases map to TRBD2. The CDR3 totals 18 residues. Germline V gene sequence: CDR1 KGHSH, CDR2 LQKENI. V dropped 5 bases and J dropped 1; count of bases not matched to a gene: 9. For the CDR3, the DNA is TGTGCCAGCTCAGGGACTAGCGGGAACATGGCTGGCACAGATACGCAGTATTTT. It yields the protein CASSGTSGNMAGTDTQYF.

The V and J genes are TRBV6-1 and TRBJ1-4, with unresolved D. Trimming took off 1 base at V and 8 bases at J, with 11 bases between the two ends. Germline-derived CDR1 and CDR2 are MNHNS and SASEGT. The CDR3 length is 14 residues. CDR3 loop: CASSEGHRSEKLFF. The CDR3 DNA sequence: TGTGCCAGCAGTGAAGGTCACAGATCAGAAAAACTGTTTTTT.

The chain carries TRBV6-6 and TRBJ1-2; D remains unclear. Germline loops: CDR1 MNHNY, CDR2 SVGAGI (reference sequence). Trimming removed 2 bases at V and 4 bases at J, with 8 bases between. The CDR3 runs to 13 residues. The CDR3 spells CASSYREPYGYTF. The CDR3 DNA reads as TGTGCCAGCAGTTACAGGGAGCCCTATGGCTACACCTTC.

This sequence joins TRBV19 and TRBJ1-2; 7 bases map to TRBD1. The V and J ends lost 4 bases and 0 bases, in that order; junction bases with no gene match: 5. Germline V gene data show CDR1 as LNHDA and CDR2 as SQIVND (reference sequence). There are 15 residues in the CDR3. In nucleotides, the CDR3 is TGTGCCAGTAGTACCGGGACAGAATCTAACTATGGCTACACCTTC. Residues: CASSTGTESNYGYTF.

In this sample, this clone turned up once. The chain is built from TRBV14 and TRBJ2-1, with 9 bases lining up with TRBD2. The trim removed 4 bases at V and 8 bases at J, leaving 12 bases unmatched. The CDR3 spans 16 residues. CDR1 SGHDN and CDR2 FVKESK come from the germline V gene. CDR3 amino acids: CASSRTGTVAGDEQFF. The DNA for the CDR3 is TGTGCCAGCAGCCGTACCGGGACAGTAGCGGGAGATGAGCAGTTCTTC.

This rearrangement joins TRBV4-1 to TRBJ2-3; weak D call: TRBD1 (6 bases). The CDR3 is made up of 16 amino acids. The V end was cut by 3 bases, the J end by 0 bases, with 13 bases between. Germline assignment: CDR1 MGHRA and CDR2 YSYEKL. This CDR3 reads CASSHTRGQSTDTQYF. The CDR3 region has the DNA TGCGCCAGCAGCCATACACGCGGACAGAGCACAGATACGCAGTATTTT.

This chain joins TRBV4-1 and TRBJ2-1; D is possibly TRBD2 (5 bases). The CDR3 contains 14 residues. Germline V lookup: CDR1 MGHRA, CDR2 YSYEKL. Trimming took 4 bases from V and 0 from J, leaving 7 bases between them. The CDR3 sequence: CASSLRDSYNEQFF. For the CDR3, the DNA is TGCGCCAGCAGCCTCCGGGACTCCTACAATGAGCAGTTCTTC.

The chain has TRBV5-1 and TRBJ2-2, with a tentative D call TRBD1 (6 bases). CDR1 and CDR2 (germline): SGHRS, YFSETQ. There are 15 residues in the CDR3. Deletions cut 4 bases from V and 4 bases from J, with 14 bases between. CDR3 in amino acids: CASSTDRSATGELFF. As DNA, the CDR3 is TGCGCCAGCAGCACCGACAGGTCTGCCACCGGGGAGCTGTTTTTT.

As to this clone: Relative to the germline gene, one junction end is altered; a read error may explain this. V is TRBV7-7 and J is TRBJ2-7, with a weak D call TRBD2 (6 bases). Per the germline V gene, CDR1 is SSHAT and CDR2 is FNYEAQ (reference sequence). This CDR3 spans 14 amino acids. CDR3: CASSSTTGDDEQYF. CDR3 in DNA: TGTGCTAGCAGTTCAACGACGGGAGATGACGAGCAGTACTTC.

V usage is TRBV30 and J usage is TRBJ2-1, with 7 bases that match TRBD2. This CDR3 is 14 amino acids long. After removal of 2 bases from V and 4 bases from J, the junction contained 5 bases not matched to a gene. The V gene's germline CDR1 is GTSNPN and CDR2 SVGIG (reference sequence). This chain's CDR3 is CAWSSKRGYNEQFF. CDR3 DNA: TGTGCCTGGAGTTCGAAGCGGGGATACAATGAGCAGTTCTTC.

The V gene is TRBV19, the J gene TRBJ2-4; D is possibly TRBD1 (6 bases). The V gene lost 7 bases and the J gene lost 5 bases, with 21 bases spanning the gap. The CDR3 runs 16 residues. CDR1 LNHDA and CDR2 SQIVND come from the germline V gene (reference sequence). The CDR3 protein is CASTAVYRDPQNIQYF. The CDR3 DNA follows: TGTGCCAGTACCGCCGTTTACAGGGATCCCCAAAACATTCAGTACTTC.

This clone was detected a few times. The CDR3 DNA reads TGCGCCAGCAGCCAAATCCCAGGAGGGAGCACTGAAGCTTTCTTT. Protein: CASSQIPGGSTEAFF. The chain couples TRBV4-1 to TRBJ1-1; D ambiguous. Trimming left V 2 bases short and J 4 bases short, with 14 bases between. The germline CDR1 and CDR2 sequences are MGHRA and YSYEKL. CDR3 length: 15 amino acids.

The V gene is TRBV28, the J gene TRBJ2-1; TRBD1 aligns across 8 bases. The CDR3 consists of 15 residues. The trim removed 5 bases at V and 6 bases at J, leaving 9 bases unmatched. Germline V gene data show CDR1 as MDHEN and CDR2 as SYDVKM. The CDR3 bases are TGTGCCAGCAGTCCTTCGGACAGGGTGGGCAATGAGCAGTTCTTC. This sequence encodes CASSPSDRVGNEQFF.

J is TRBJ2-1 and V is TRBV2; 7 nucleotides agree with TRBD2. This CDR3 has 17 residues. V was clipped by 4 bases and J by 8 bases; unmatched bases: 17. Germline CDR1 and CDR2: SNHLY and FYNNEI. CDR3 DNA: TGTGCCAGCAGTGCTACATCGGGACTACTCCTCTCCGATGAGCAGTTCTTC. It yields the protein CASSATSGLLLSDEQFF. Combining the CDR3 with reference TRBV2 and TRBJ2-1 gives the whole variable domain EPEVTQTPSHQVTQMGQEVILRCVPISNHLYFYWYRQILGQKVEFLVSFYNNEISEKSEIFDDQFSVERPDGSNFTLKIRSTKLEDSAMYFCASSATSGLLLSDEQFFGPGTRLTVL.

The count of this clone is one. The chain carries TRBV19 and TRBJ1-2, with TRBD1 matching 8 bases. CDR1 and CDR2 (germline): LNHDA, SQIVND (reference sequence). V was clipped by 7 bases and J by 4 bases; unmatched bases: 8. The CDR3 is 14 residues long. The CDR3 reads CASTPTGVGYGYTF. The DNA for the CDR3 is TGTGCCAGTACCCCGACAGGGGTCGGCTATGGCTACACCTTC. Looking up the rest from reference TRBV19 and TRBJ1-2 gives the full variable domain: DGGITQSPKYLFRKEGQNVTLSCEQNLNHDAMYWYRQDPGQGLRLIYYSQIVNDFQKGDIAEGYSVSREKKESFPLTVTSAQKNPTAFYLCASTPTGVGYGYTFGSGTRLTVV.

V gene TRBV20-1 combines with J gene TRBJ2-1; 11 bases line up with TRBD2. Germline CDR1 DFQATT, CDR2 SNEGSKA (reference sequence). There are 11 residues in the CDR3. V trimming: 6 bases; J trimming: 9 bases; junction bases outside the gene matches: 1. CDR3 residues: CSAGTSGEQFF. In DNA, the CDR3 is TGCAGTGCCGGGACTAGCGGTGAGCAGTTCTTC.

The CDR3 DNA reads TGTGCCAGCAGCATTGCCGGGAGACGCTTAAAGATGGATACCTTC. This encodes CASSIAGRRLKMDTF. The J gene is TRBJ1-2, the V gene TRBV28; D not resolved. The CDR3 consists of 15 residues. The ends were cut back, 6 bases at V and 14 bases at J, with 28 bases in the middle. The germline V gene encodes CDR1 MDHEN and CDR2 SYDVKM.

The chain employs TRBV5-1 and TRBJ1-1, with TRBD1 matching over 7 bases. This CDR3 comprises 14 residues. V lost 4 bases, J lost 5 bases, and 8 bases stayed unmatched. CDR1 is SGHRS and CDR2 is YFSETQ in the germline V gene. The CDR3: CASSPTGYETEAFF. CDR3 bases: TGCGCCAGCAGCCCGACAGGGTATGAAACTGAAGCTTTCTTT.

The rearrangement joins TRBV7-9 to TRBJ2-3; 8 nucleotides line up with TRBD1. Germline CDR1 reads SEHNR; CDR2 reads FQNEAQ (reference sequence). V trimming: 5 bases; J trimming: 1 base; junction bases outside the gene matches: 8. This CDR3 comprises 16 residues. The CDR3 coding sequence is TGTGCCAGCAGCATCCCCAGGACAGGGCGCACAGATACGCAGTATTTT. Translation gives CASSIPRTGRTDTQYF.

This chain connects TRBV5-6 to TRBJ2-3, with TRBD2 identical over 10 bases. The CDR3 runs 15 residues. V shed 0 bases, J shed 10 bases, and the junction held 8 bases outside the gene matches. In germline, CDR1 is SGHDT, CDR2 YYEEEE. CDR3 nucleotides: TGTGCCAGCAGCTTGGCTTCTAGCGGGAGTGGGCCGCAGTATTTT. Residues: CASSLASSGSGPQYF.

The V and J genes are TRBV29-1 and TRBJ2-1, with 10 bases that match TRBD2. Germline CDR1 and CDR2: SQVTM and ANQGSEA. This CDR3 is built from 12 residues. The V segment lost 7 bases and the J segment 10 bases; nucleotides outside the gene matches: 7. The CDR3, as DNA: TGCAGCGACGGACTAGCGGAAACGGAGCAGTTCTTC. Protein product: CSDGLAETEQFF.

The V and J genes are TRBV27 and TRBJ2-1; 10 bases fit TRBD2. Per the germline V gene, CDR1 is MNHEY and CDR2 is SMNVEV (reference sequence). CDR3 length: 16 amino acids. Unmatched junction bases numbered 4, after V lost 3 bases and J lost 2 bases. CDR3 sequence reads: CASSFKREGPYNEQFF. The CDR3 DNA reads TGTGCCAGCAGTTTTAAGCGGGAGGGGCCCTACAATGAGCAGTTCTTC.